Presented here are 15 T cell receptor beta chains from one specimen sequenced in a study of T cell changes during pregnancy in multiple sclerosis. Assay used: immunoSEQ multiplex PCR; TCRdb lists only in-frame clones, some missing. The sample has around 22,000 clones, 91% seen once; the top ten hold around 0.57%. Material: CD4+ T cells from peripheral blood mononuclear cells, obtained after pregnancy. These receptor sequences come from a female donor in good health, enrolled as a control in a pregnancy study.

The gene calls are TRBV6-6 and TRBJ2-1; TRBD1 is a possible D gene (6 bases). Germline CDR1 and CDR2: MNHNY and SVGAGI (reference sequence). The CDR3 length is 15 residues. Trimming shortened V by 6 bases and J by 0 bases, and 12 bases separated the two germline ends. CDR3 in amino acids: CASRDRRGSYNEQFF. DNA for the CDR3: TGTGCCAGCAGGGACCGCAGGGGCTCCTACAATGAGCAGTTCTTC.

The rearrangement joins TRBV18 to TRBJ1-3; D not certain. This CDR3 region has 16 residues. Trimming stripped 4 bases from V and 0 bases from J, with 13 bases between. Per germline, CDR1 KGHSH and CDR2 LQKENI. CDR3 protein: CASSHSTAGSGNTIYF. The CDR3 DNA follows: TGTGCCAGCTCACACTCGACCGCGGGCTCTGGAAACACCATATATTTT.

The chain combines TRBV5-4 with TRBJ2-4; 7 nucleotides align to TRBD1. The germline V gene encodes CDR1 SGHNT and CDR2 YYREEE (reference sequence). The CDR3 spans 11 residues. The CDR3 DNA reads TGTGCGGAGGACACAGGGGACATTCAGTACTTC. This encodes CAEDTGDIQYF.

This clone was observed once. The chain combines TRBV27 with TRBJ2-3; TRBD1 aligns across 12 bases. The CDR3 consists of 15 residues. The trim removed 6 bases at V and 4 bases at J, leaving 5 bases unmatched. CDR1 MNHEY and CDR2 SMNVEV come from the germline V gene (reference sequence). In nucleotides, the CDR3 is TGTGCCAGCAGAACTGGGACAGGGGGCGCAGATACGCAGTATTTT. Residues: CASRTGTGGADTQYF.

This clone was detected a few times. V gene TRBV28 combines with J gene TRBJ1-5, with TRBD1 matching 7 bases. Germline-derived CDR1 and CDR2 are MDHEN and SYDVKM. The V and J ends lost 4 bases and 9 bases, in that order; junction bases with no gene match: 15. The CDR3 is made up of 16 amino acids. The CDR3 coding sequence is TGTGCCAGCAGTTCTGAGTACAGGGGAGCTTGGGGGCCCCAGCATTTT. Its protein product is CASSSEYRGAWGPQHF.

CDR3 sequence (DNA): TGTGCCAGCTCACCGGGACAGGTCGAGCAGTACTTC. As protein: CASSPGQVEQYF. This chain joins TRBV18 and TRBJ2-5; 8 bases are shared with TRBD1. The end of the DNA fits TRBJ2-7 better, so the J call may be wrong. This CDR3 is built from 12 residues. Germline V gives CDR1 KGHSH, CDR2 LQKENI.

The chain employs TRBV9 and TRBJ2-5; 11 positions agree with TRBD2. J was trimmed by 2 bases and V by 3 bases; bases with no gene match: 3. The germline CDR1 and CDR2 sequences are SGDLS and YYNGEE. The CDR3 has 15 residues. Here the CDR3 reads CASSALAGGQETQYF. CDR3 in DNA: TGTGCCAGCAGCGCGCTAGCGGGGGGACAAGAGACCCAGTACTTC.

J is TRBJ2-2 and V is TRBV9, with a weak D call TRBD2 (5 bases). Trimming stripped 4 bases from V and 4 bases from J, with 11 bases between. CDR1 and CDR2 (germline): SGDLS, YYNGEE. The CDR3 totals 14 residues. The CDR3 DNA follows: TGTGCCAGCAGCCGAGGTGGGAGCACCGGGGAGCTGTTTTTT. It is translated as CASSRGGSTGELFF.

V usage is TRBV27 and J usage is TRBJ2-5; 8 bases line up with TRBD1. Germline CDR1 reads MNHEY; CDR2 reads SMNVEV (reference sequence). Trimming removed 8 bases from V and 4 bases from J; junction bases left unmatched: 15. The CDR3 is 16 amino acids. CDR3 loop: CASYSVWTGKRETQYF. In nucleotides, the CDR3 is TGTGCCAGCTATTCGGTGTGGACAGGGAAGAGAGAGACCCAGTACTTC.

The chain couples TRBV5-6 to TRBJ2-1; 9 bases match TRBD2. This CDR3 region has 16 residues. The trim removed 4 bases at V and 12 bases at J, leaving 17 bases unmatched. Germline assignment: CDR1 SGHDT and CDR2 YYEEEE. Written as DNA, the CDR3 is TGTGCCAGCAGCCGGGAAGTGACTAGCGGTGTACTAGGGCAGTTCTTC. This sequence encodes CASSREVTSGVLGQFF. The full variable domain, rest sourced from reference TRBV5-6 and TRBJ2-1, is DAGVTQSPTHLIKTRGQQVTLRCSPKSGHDTVSWYQQALGQGPQFIFQYYEEEERQRGNFPDRFSGHQFPNYSSELNVNALLLGDSALYLCASSREVTSGVLGQFFGPGTRLTVL.

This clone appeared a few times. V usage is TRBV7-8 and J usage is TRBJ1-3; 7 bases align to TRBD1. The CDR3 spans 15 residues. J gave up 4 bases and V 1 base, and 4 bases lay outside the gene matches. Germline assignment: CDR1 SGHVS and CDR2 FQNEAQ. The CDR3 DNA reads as TGTGCCAGCAGCTTAGGAGGGGGCGTGGGAAACACCATATATTTT. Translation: CASSLGGGVGNTIYF.

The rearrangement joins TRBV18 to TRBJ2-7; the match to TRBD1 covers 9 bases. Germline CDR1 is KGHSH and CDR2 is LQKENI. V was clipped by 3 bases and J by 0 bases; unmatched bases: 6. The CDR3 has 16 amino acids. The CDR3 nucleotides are TGTGCCAGCTCACCCCCCGGGACAGGGCTCTCCTACGAGCAGTACTTC. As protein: CASSPPGTGLSYEQYF.

Written as DNA, the CDR3 is TGTGCCAGCAGCTTAATTAGCGGTTACAATGAGCAGTTCTTC. Protein sequence: CASSLISGYNEQFF. The chain has TRBV7-3 and TRBJ2-1; D might be TRBD2 (6 bases). Trimming took 1 base from V and 4 from J, leaving 8 bases between them. Germline-derived CDR1 and CDR2 are SGHTA and FQGTGA. The CDR3 is made up of 14 amino acids.

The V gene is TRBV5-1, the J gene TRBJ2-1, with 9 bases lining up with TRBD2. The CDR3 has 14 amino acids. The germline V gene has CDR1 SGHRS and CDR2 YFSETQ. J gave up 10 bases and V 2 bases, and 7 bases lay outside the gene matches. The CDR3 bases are TGCGCCAGCAGCTTATTAGCGGGAGCAGGGGAGCAGTTCTTC. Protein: CASSLLAGAGEQFF.

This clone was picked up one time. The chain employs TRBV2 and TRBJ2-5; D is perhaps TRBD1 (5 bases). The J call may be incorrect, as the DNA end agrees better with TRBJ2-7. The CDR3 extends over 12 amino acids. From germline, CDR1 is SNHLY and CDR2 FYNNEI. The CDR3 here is CASKGDNYEQYF. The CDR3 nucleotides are TGTGCCAGCAAAGGGGATAACTACGAGCAGTACTTC.